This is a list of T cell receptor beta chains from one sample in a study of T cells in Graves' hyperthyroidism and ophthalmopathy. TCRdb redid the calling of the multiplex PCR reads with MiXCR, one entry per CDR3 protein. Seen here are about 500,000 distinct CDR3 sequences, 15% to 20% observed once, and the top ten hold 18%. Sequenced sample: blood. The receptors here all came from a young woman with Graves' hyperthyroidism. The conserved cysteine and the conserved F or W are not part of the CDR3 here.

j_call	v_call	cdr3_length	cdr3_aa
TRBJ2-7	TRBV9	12	ASSVDPYALEQY
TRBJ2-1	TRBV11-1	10	ASSLGRDKQF
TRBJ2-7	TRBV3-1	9	ASNESYEQY
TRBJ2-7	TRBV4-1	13	ASSISGSSGDEQY
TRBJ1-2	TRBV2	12	ASSVSTATYGYT
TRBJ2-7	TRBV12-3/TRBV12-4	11	ASSLPPVYEQY
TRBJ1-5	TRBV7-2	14	ASSLASWGDVQPQH
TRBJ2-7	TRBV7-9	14	ASSLIPGLAGSEQY
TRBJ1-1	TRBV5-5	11	ASSTRRDTEAF
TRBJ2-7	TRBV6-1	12	ASSPYGTAYEQY
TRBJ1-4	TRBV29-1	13	SVELGSATNEKLF
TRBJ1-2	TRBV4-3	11	ASSQFKGYGYT
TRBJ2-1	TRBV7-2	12	ASSLERGPNEQF